A selection of T cell receptor beta chains follows, all from one sample in a study of blood T cell repertoires in COVID-19. TCRdb's copy holds only in-frame clones and misses some; the assay was immunoSEQ multiplex PCR. This table has over 100,000 clones, roughly 86% appearing once. Specimen: peripheral blood. These receptors were taken from a middle-aged man with acute or convalescent COVID-19. Both conserved end residues are part of each CDR3. The D gene is left open where the match is weak. The listing skips clone size in some rows; elsewhere it reads once, few, many or a size class.

D: NA; J: TRBJ2-3; V: TRBV5-1; size: once; DNA: TGCGCCAGCTCTGTGGGCGCTAGCACAGATACGCAGTATTTT; CDR3: CASSVGASTDTQYF
D: TRBD1; J: TRBJ1-3; V: TRBV6-6; size: NA; DNA: TGTGCCAGCAGTTACTCGAAGGACAGGGGTGACACCATATATTTT; CDR3: CASSYSKDRGDTIYF
D: NA; J: TRBJ1-2; V: TRBV19; size: NA; DNA: TGTGCCAGTAGTATAGACCGGACAGTCGTTCTTTATGGCTACACCTTC; CDR3: CASSIDRTVVLYGYTF
D: NA; J: TRBJ1-4; V: TRBV5-8; size: NA; DNA: TGTGCCAGCAGCCCGGGACTAATAATAGAAAAACTGTTTTTT; CDR3: CASSPGLIIEKLFF
D: NA; J: TRBJ2-2; V: TRBV5-1; size: few; DNA: TGCGCCAGCAGCTACGGTCGGGTGAACACCGGGGAGCTGTTTTTT; CDR3: CASSYGRVNTGELFF
D: NA; J: TRBJ2-1; V: TRBV7-2; size: NA; DNA: TGTGCCAGCAGCTTACCGGGGATCTCCTACAATGAGCAGTTCTTC; CDR3: CASSLPGISYNEQFF
D: NA; J: TRBJ1-6; V: TRBV6-1; size: NA; DNA: TGTGCCAGCAGTGCCCAGTCGGGGGGGGTATCGCGCTCACCCCTCCACTTT; CDR3: CASSAQSGGVSRSPLHF
D: NA; J: TRBJ1-1; V: TRBV6-5; size: NA; DNA: TGTGCCAGCAGTTTAAGAGGAGGTGAAGCTTTCTTT; CDR3: CASSLRGGEAFF
D: TRBD2; J: TRBJ2-1; V: TRBV11-3; size: NA; DNA: TGTGCCAGCAGCGGCTCTAGCGGGGGGTACAATGAGCAGTTCTTC; CDR3: CASSGSSGGYNEQFF
D: TRBD2; J: TRBJ2-5; V: TRBV11-2; size: NA; DNA: TGTGCCAGCAGCTTTACCGGGACTAGCGGGACGGAGACCCAGTACTTC; CDR3: CASSFTGTSGTETQYF
D: NA; J: TRBJ2-1; V: TRBV5-1; size: NA; DNA: TGCGCCAGCAGCTTGGTCTTGGGCAAAAATGAGCAGTTCTTC; CDR3: CASSLVLGKNEQFF
D: NA; J: TRBJ1-6; V: TRBV3-1/TRBV3-2; size: few; DNA: TGTGCCAGCAGCCAAGATCTGTATTCACCCCTCCACTTT; CDR3: CASSQDLYSPLHF
D: TRBD1; J: TRBJ2-1; V: TRBV10-3; size: NA; DNA: TGTGCCATCAGTGGACAGGGGATCTACAATGAGCAGTTCTTC; CDR3: CAISGQGIYNEQFF
D: NA; J: TRBJ1-3; V: TRBV19; size: NA; DNA: TGTGCCAGTAGTCTGCTCAAGAGGCCCTCTGGAAACACCATATATTTT; CDR3: CASSLLKRPSGNTIYF
D: NA; J: TRBJ2-3; V: TRBV5-1; size: once; DNA: TGCGCCAGCAGCTTGGCTGGCTTCACAGATACGCAGTATTTT; CDR3: CASSLAGFTDTQYF
D: NA; J: TRBJ1-1; V: TRBV5-6; size: NA; DNA: TGTGCCAGCAGCCCCGGGACAACGAACACTGAAGCTTTCTTT; CDR3: CASSPGTTNTEAFF
D: NA; J: TRBJ1-2; V: TRBV3-1/TRBV3-2; size: NA; DNA: TGTGCCAGCAGCCAAGATGCGACAGCATATGGCTACACCTTC; CDR3: CASSQDATAYGYTF
D: TRBD2; J: TRBJ2-3; V: TRBV6-1; size: once; DNA: TGTGCCAGCAGTGAACAGGGACTATCTCCAGATACGCAGTATTTT; CDR3: CASSEQGLSPDTQYF
D: NA; J: TRBJ2-3; V: TRBV6-5; size: NA; DNA: TGTGCCAGCACCCGAGACCCTAGCGCCTCAGATACGCAGTATTTT; CDR3: CASTRDPSASDTQYF
D: TRBD1; J: TRBJ1-1; V: TRBV3-1/TRBV3-2; size: NA; DNA: TGTGCCAGCAGCCAATACGACAGGGGGCGGAACACTGAAGCTTTCTTT; CDR3: CASSQYDRGRNTEAFF
D: NA; J: TRBJ2-3; V: TRBV19; size: NA; DNA: TGTGCCAGTAGTATTAGTCGAGATACGCAGTATTTT; CDR3: CASSISRDTQYF
D: TRBD2; J: TRBJ2-3; V: TRBV7-6; size: NA; DNA: TGTGCCAGCAGCTTAGAGACTAGCGGGGGGACGACAGATACGCAGTATTTT; CDR3: CASSLETSGGTTDTQYF
D: NA; J: TRBJ2-7; V: TRBV5-1; size: NA; DNA: TGCGCCAGCAGCTTGCGTCGGGGGGCCTCCTACGAGCAGTACTTC; CDR3: CASSLRRGASYEQYF
D: TRBD2; J: TRBJ2-1; V: TRBV7-2; size: few; DNA: TGTGCCAGCAGCTTACAAGCGGGAGGCTACAATGAGCAGTTCTTC; CDR3: CASSLQAGGYNEQFF
D: NA; J: TRBJ2-7; V: TRBV20-1; size: NA; DNA: TGCAGTGCTAGTACCCGCGGCGGTTCCTACGAGCAGTACTTC; CDR3: CSASTRGGSYEQYF